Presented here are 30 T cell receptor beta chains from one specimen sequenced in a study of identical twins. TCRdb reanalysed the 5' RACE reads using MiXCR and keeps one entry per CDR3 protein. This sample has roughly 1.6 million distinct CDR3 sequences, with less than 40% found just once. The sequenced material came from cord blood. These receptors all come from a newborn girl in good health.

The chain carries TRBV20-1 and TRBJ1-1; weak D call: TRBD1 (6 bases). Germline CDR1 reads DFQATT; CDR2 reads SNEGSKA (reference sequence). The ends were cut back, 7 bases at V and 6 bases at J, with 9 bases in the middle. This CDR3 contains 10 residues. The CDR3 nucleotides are TGCAGTGGGTCAGGGGCTGAAGCTTTCTTT. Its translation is CSGSGAEAFF.

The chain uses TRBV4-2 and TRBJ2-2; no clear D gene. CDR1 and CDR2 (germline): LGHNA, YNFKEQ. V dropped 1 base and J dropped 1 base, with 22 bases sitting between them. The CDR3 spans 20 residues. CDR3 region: CASSQGSRGLKYRNTGELFF. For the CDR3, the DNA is TGTGCCAGCAGCCAAGGATCGCGCGGCTTAAAATATCGGAACACCGGGGAGCTGTTTTTT.

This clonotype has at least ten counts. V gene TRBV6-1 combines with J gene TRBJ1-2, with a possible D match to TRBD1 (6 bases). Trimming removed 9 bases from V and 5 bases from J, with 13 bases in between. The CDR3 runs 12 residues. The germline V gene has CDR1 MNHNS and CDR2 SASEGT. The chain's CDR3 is CASKGGQYGYTF. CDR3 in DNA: TGTGCCAGTAAGGGCGGACAGTATGGCTACACCTTC.

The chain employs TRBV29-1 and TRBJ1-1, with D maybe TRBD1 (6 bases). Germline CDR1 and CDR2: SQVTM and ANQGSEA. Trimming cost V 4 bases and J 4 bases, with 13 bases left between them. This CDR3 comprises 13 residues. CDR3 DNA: TGCAGCGTTGTTCCAGGGGCGTTCACTGAAGCTTTCTTT. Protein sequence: CSVVPGAFTEAFF.

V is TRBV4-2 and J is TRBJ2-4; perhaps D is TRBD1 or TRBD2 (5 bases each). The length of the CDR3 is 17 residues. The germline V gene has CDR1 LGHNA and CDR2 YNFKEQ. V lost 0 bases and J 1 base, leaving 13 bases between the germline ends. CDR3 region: CASSQENGASAKNIQYF. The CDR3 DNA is TGTGCCAGCAGCCAAGAAAACGGGGCATCCGCCAAAAACATTCAGTACTTC.

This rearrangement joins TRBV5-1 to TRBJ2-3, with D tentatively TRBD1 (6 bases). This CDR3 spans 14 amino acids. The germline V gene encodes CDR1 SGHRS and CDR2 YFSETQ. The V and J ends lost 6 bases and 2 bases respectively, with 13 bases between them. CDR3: CASKSWGHTDTQYF. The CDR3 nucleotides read TGCGCCAGCAAATCCTGGGGGCACACAGATACGCAGTATTTT.

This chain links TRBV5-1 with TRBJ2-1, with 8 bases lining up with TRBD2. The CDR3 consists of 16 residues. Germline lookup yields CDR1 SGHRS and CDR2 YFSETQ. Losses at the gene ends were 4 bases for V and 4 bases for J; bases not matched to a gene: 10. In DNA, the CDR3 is TGCGCCAGCAGCAAGGGACTAGTCCTCCAGTACAATGAGCAGTTCTTC. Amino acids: CASSKGLVLQYNEQFF. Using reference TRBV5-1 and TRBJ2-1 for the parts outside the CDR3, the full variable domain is KAGVTQTPRYLIKTRGQQVTLSCSPISGHRSVSWYQQTPGQGLQFLFEYFSETQRNKGNFPGRFSGRQFSNSRSEMNVSTLELGDSALYLCASSKGLVLQYNEQFFGPGTRLTVL.

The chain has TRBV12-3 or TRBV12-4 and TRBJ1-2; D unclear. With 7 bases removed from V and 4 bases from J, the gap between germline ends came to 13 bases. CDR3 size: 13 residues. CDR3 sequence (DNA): TGTGCCAGCACCCTAGGCAACAGCTATGGCTACACCTTC. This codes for CASTLGNSYGYTF.

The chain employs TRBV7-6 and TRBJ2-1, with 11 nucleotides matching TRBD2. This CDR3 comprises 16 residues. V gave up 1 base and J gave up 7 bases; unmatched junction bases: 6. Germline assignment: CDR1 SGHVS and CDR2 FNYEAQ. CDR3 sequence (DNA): TGTGCCAGCAGCTTAGGGGGACTAGCGGTGACTAATGAGCAGTTCTTC. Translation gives CASSLGGLAVTNEQFF.

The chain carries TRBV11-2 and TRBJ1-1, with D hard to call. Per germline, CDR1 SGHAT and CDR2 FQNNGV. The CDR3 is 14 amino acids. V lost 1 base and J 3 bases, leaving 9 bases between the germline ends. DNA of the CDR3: TGTGCCAGCAGCTTAGTTCGGAGGGACACTGAAGCTTTCTTT. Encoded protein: CASSLVRRDTEAFF.

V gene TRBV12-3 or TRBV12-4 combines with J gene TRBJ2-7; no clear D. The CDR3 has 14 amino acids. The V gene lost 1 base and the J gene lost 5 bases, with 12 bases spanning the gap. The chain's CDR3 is CASSLVEGFHEQYF. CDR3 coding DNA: TGTGCCAGCAGTTTAGTAGAAGGGTTCCACGAGCAGTACTTC.

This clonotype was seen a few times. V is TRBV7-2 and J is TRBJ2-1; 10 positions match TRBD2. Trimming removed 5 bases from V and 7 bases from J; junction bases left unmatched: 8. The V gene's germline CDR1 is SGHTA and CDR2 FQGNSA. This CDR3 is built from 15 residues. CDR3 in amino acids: CASSPNSGRLNEQFF. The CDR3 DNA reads TGTGCCAGCAGCCCAAATAGCGGGAGGCTGAATGAGCAGTTCTTC. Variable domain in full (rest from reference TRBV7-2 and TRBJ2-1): GAGVSQSPSNKVTEKGKDVELRCDPISGHTALYWYRQSLGQGLEFLIYFQGNSAPDKSGLPSDRFSAERTGGSVSTLTIQRTQQEDSAVYLCASSPNSGRLNEQFFGPGTRLTVL.

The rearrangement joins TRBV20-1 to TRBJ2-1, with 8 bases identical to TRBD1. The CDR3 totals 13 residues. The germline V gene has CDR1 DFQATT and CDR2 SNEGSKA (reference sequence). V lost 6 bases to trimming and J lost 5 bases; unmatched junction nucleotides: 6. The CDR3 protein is CSAPSDRDNEQFF. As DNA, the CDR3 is TGCAGTGCACCGTCGGACAGGGACAATGAGCAGTTCTTC.

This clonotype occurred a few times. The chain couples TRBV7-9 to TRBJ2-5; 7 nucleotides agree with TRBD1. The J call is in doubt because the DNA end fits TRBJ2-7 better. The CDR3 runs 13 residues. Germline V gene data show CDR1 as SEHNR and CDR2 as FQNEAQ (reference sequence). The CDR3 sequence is CASSFPDRDEQYF. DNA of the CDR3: TGTGCCAGCAGCTTTCCTGACAGGGACGAGCAGTACTTC.

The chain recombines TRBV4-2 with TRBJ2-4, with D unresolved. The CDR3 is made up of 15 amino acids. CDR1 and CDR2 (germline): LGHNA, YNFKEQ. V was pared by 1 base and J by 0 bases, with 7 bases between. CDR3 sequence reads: CASSQVVLAKNIQYF. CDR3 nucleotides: TGTGCCAGCAGCCAAGTGGTACTAGCCAAAAACATTCAGTACTTC.

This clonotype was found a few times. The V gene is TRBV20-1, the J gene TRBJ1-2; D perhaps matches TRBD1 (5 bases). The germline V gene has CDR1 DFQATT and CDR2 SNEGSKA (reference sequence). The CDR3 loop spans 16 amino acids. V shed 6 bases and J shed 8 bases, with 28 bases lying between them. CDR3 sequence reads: CSATPPDRQYLGGYTF. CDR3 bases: TGCAGTGCCACCCCTCCCGACAGACAATATTTGGGGGGCTACACCTTC.

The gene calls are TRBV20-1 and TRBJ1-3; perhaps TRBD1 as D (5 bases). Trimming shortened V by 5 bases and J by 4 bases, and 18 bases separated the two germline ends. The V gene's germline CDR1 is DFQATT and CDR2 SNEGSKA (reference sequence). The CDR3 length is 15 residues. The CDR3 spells CSAGQFPILGNTIYF. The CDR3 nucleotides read TGCAGTGCTGGACAATTCCCAATACTCGGAAACACCATATATTTT.

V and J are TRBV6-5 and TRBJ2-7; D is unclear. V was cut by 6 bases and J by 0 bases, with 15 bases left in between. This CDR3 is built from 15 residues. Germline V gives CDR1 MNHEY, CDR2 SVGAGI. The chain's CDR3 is CASRPDRLYSYEQYF. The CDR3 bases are TGTGCCAGCAGACCTGACCGACTCTACTCCTACGAGCAGTACTTC.

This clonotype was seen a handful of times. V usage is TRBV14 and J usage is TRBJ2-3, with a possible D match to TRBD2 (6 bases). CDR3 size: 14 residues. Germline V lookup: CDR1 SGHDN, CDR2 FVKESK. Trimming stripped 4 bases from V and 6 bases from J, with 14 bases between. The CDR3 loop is CASSRLAAGDTQYF. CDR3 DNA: TGTGCCAGCAGCCGCCTAGCCGCGGGGGATACGCAGTATTTT.

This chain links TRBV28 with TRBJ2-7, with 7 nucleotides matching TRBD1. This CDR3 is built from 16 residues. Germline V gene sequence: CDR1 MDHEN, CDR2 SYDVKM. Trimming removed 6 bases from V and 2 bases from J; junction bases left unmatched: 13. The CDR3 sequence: CASRHQGVIRAYEQYF. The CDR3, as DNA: TGTGCCAGCAGACACCAGGGGGTAATTAGGGCCTACGAGCAGTACTTC.

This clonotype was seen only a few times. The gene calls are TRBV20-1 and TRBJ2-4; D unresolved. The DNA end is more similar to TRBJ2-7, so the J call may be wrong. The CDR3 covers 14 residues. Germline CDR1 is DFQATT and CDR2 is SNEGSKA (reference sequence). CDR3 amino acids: CSATWGSKNYEQYF. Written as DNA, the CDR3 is TGCAGTGCTACCTGGGGTAGTAAGAACTACGAGCAGTACTTC.

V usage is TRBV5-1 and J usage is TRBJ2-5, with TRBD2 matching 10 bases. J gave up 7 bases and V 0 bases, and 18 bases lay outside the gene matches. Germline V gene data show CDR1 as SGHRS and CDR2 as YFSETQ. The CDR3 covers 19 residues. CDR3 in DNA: TGCGCCAGCAGCTTGGTAGGATCCGGACTAGCGGCCTGGGAAGGGACCCAGTACTTC. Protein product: CASSLVGSGLAAWEGTQYF.

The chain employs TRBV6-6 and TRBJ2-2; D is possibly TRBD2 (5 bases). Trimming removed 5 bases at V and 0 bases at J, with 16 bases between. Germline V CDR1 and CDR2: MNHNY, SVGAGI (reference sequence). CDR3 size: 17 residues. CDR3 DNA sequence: TGTGCCAGCAGTCTCTCACGGCTAGCCCCGAACACCGGGGAGCTGTTTTTT. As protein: CASSLSRLAPNTGELFF.

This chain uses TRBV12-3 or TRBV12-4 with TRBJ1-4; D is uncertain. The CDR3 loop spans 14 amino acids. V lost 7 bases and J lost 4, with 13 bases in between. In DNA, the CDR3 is TGTGCCAGCACTTTTACTCGGGGTAATGAAAAACTGTTTTTT. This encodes CASTFTRGNEKLFF.

The CDR3 coding sequence is TGTGCCTGGGACACACTACAGGGGTCCCCCGCGGGTGGCTACACCTTC. Its protein product is CAWDTLQGSPAGGYTF. The chain links TRBV30 to TRBJ1-2; 7 bases are shared with TRBD1. Germline CDR1 reads GTSNPN; CDR2 reads SVGIG (reference sequence). The trim removed 5 bases at V and 7 bases at J, leaving 19 bases unmatched. The length of the CDR3 is 16 residues. The full variable domain, rest sourced from reference TRBV30 and TRBJ1-2, is SQTIHQWPATLVQPVGSPLSLECTVEGTSNPNLYWYRQAAGRGLQLLFYSVGIGQISSEVPQNLSASRPQDRQFILSSKKLLLSDSGFYLCAWDTLQGSPAGGYTFGSGTRLTVV.

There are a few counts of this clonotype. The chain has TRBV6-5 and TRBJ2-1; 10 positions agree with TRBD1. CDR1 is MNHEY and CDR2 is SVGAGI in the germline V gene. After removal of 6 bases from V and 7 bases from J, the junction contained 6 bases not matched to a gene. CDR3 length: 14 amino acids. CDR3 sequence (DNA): TGTGCCAGCAGAAGACAGGGGGCCTCTAATGAGCAGTTCTTC. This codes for CASRRQGASNEQFF.

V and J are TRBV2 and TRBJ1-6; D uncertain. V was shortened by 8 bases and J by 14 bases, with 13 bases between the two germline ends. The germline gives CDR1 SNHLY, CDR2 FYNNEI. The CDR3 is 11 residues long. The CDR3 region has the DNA TGTGCCAGCTTAGGTACAGTCGCCCTCCACTTT. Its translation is CASLGTVALHF. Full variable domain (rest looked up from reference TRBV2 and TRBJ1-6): EPEVTQTPSHQVTQMGQEVILRCVPISNHLYFYWYRQILGQKVEFLVSFYNNEISEKSEIFDDQFSVERPDGSNFTLKIRSTKLEDSAMYFCASLGTVALHFGNGTRLTVT.

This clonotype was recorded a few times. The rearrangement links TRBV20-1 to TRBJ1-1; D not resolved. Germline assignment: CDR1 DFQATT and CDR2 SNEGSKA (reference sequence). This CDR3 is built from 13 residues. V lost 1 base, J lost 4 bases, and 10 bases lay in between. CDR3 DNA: TGCAGTGCTAGAGTTAGCGGGATCACTGAAGCTTTCTTT. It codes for CSARVSGITEAFF.

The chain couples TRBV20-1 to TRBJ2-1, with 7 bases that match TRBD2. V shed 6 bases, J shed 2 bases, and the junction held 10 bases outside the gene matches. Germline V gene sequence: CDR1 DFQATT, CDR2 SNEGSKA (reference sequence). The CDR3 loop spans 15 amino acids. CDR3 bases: TGCAGTGCCAAACGACTAGCTTCCACCTACAATGAGCAGTTCTTC. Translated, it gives CSAKRLASTYNEQFF.

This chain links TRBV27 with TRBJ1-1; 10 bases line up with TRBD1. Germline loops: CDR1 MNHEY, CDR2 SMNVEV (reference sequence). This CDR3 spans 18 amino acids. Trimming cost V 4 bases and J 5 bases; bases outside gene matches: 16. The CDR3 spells CASSSHRDRGLGRTEAFF. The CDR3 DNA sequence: TGTGCCAGCAGTTCTCACCGGGACAGGGGTCTTGGACGTACTGAAGCTTTCTTT.